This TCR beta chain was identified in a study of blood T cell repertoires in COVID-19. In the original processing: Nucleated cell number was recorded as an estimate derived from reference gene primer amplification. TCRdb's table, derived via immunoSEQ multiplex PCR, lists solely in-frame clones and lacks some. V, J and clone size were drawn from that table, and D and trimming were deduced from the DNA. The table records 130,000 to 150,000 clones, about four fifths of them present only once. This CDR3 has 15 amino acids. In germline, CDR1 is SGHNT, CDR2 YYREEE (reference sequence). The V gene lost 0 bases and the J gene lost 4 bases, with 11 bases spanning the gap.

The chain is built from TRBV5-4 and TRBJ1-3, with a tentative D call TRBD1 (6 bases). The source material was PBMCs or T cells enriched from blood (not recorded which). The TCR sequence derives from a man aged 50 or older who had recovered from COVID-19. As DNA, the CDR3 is TGTGCCAGCAGCTTGGAGCACAGGGCAGGAAACACCATATATTTT. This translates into CASSLEHRAGNTIYF.